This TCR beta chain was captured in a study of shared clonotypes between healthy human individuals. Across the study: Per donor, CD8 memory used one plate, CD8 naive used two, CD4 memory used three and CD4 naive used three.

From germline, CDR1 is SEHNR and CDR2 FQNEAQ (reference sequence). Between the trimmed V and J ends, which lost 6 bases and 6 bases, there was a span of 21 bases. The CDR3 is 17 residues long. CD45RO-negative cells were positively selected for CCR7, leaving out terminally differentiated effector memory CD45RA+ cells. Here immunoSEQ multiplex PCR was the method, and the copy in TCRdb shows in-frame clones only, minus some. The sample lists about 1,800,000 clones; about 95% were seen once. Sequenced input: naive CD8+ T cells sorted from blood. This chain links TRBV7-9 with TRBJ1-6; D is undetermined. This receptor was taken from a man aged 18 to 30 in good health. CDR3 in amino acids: CASRSPEDGTLNSPLHF. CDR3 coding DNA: TGTGCCAGCAGATCGCCGGAGGACGGCACCCTTAATTCACCCCTCCACTTT.